A single sample gave rise to the 15 T cell receptor beta chains below, sequenced in a study of cytomegalovirus exposure and HLA in healthy donors. Sequencing was performed with immunoSEQ multiplex PCR; in TCRdb, only in-frame clones are kept and a portion is missing. The sample carries fewer than 200,000 clones, 95% to 97% recorded once. Sequenced input: PBMCs. These receptors came from a young woman in good health and CMV-seronegative.

The CDR3 DNA reads as TGTGCCAGTAGTTTTACCCTCGGGACAGGGAAGTTCGTCCCCAATCAGCCCCAGCATTTT. Translation gives CASSFTLGTGKFVPNQPQHF. The chain has TRBV19 and TRBJ1-5, with 9 nucleotides matching TRBD1. The CDR3 covers 20 residues. The trim removed 5 bases at V and 3 bases at J, leaving 20 bases unmatched. The germline V gene encodes CDR1 LNHDA and CDR2 SQIVND (reference sequence).

The chain has TRBV9 and TRBJ1-4; D uncertain. Deletions cut 3 bases from V and 3 bases from J, with 3 bases between. Germline values: CDR1 SGDLS, CDR2 YYNGEE. The CDR3 length is 12 residues. The CDR3 reads CASSASNEKLFF. Here the CDR3 DNA reads TGTGCCAGCAGCGCCTCTAATGAAAAACTGTTTTTT.

V gene TRBV16 combines with J gene TRBJ1-2; tentative D call: TRBD1 (5 bases). V was shortened by 4 bases and J by 0 bases, with 9 bases between the two germline ends. The CDR3 runs 14 residues. The germline V gene has CDR1 KGHSY and CDR2 FQNENV. CDR3 in amino acids: CASSRMTANYGYTF. The CDR3 nucleotides are TGTGCCAGCAGCCGAATGACAGCTAACTATGGCTACACCTTC.

The V call is TRBV9, the J call TRBJ2-3, with TRBD2 matching over 7 bases. The germline V gene has CDR1 SGDLS and CDR2 YYNGEE. The ends lost 4 bases at V and 1 base at J; junction bases unmatched: 3. CDR3 length: 14 amino acids. The CDR3 coding sequence is TGTGCCAGCAGCTATGGACTAGGCACAGATACGCAGTATTTT. The encoded protein is CASSYGLGTDTQYF. Looking up the rest from reference TRBV9 and TRBJ2-3 gives the full variable domain: DSGVTQTPKHLITATGQRVTLRCSPRSGDLSVYWYQQSLDQGLQFLIQYYNGEERAKGNILERFSAQQFPDLHSELNLSSLELGDSALYFCASSYGLGTDTQYFGPGTRLTVL.

A single count supports this clone. The chain couples TRBV5-1 to TRBJ1-2; perhaps TRBD1 as D (6 bases). V lost 5 bases and J 8 bases, leaving 16 bases between the germline ends. This CDR3 has 13 residues. Germline-derived CDR1 and CDR2 are SGHRS and YFSETQ. CDR3 loop: CASRESGGEGYTF. DNA for the CDR3: TGCGCCAGCAGAGAGTCGGGGGGCGAGGGCTACACCTTC.

This chain joins TRBV30 and TRBJ1-3; perhaps TRBD1 as D (6 bases). CDR1 and CDR2 from the germline V gene are GTSNPN and SVGIG (reference sequence). Between the trimmed V and J ends, which lost 3 bases and 2 bases, there was a span of 11 bases. The CDR3 is 14 residues long. The CDR3 loop reads CAWSPGDPGNTIYF. For the CDR3, the DNA is TGTGCCTGGAGCCCAGGGGATCCTGGAAACACCATATATTTT.

The rearrangement links TRBV4-1 to TRBJ2-1; D remains unclear. Germline assignment: CDR1 MGHRA and CDR2 YSYEKL. Deletions cut 1 base from V and 9 bases from J, with 13 bases between. This CDR3 is built from 14 residues. CDR3 sequence reads: CASSQVAVFSEQFF. The CDR3 bases are TGCGCCAGCAGCCAAGTAGCAGTTTTTAGTGAGCAGTTCTTC.

The J gene is TRBJ1-5, the V gene TRBV7-2, with TRBD1 matching 11 bases. The trim removed 1 base at V and 7 bases at J, leaving 6 bases unmatched. CDR1 SGHTA and CDR2 FQGNSA come from the germline V gene. CDR3 length equals 16 residues. The CDR3: CASSLEGTGGEQPQHF. The CDR3 coding sequence is TGTGCCAGCAGCTTAGAGGGGACAGGGGGGGAACAGCCCCAGCATTTT.

The chain carries TRBV7-9 and TRBJ2-1; D may be TRBD1 (5 bases). This CDR3 region has 16 residues. Germline V gene sequence: CDR1 SEHNR, CDR2 FQNEAQ (reference sequence). V lost 5 bases and J 5 bases, leaving 19 bases between the germline ends. CDR3 protein: CASSPYPRTSNNEQFF. CDR3 DNA: TGTGCCAGCAGCCCATATCCCCGGACATCCAACAATGAGCAGTTCTTC.

The rearrangement joins TRBV4-1 to TRBJ1-5; 9 positions match TRBD1. This CDR3 is 17 amino acids long. V shed 0 bases, J shed 3 bases, and the junction held 6 bases outside the gene matches. The germline gives CDR1 MGHRA, CDR2 YSYEKL. CDR3 sequence (DNA): TGCGCCAGCAGCCAAGACCCGGGACAGGGTTTCAATCAGCCCCAGCATTTT. Protein: CASSQDPGQGFNQPQHF.

This rearrangement joins TRBV7-3 to TRBJ2-7; TRBD1 matches at 10 bases. Trimming cost V 5 bases and J 3 bases; bases outside gene matches: 7. The germline V gene has CDR1 SGHTA and CDR2 FQGTGA. This CDR3 region has 15 residues. The CDR3 nucleotides are TGTGCCAGCAGCCCGGGGACAGGGGCCGTCTACGAGCAGTACTTC. As protein: CASSPGTGAVYEQYF.

The chain employs TRBV7-9 and TRBJ1-1, with D unclear. V lost 2 bases and J lost 5, with 9 bases in between. The CDR3 totals 13 residues. CDR1 and CDR2 from the germline V gene are SEHNR and FQNEAQ (reference sequence). As DNA, the CDR3 is TGTGCCAGCAGCTTAACCTCGGTGACTGAAGCTTTCTTT. It encodes CASSLTSVTEAFF.

V gene TRBV2 combines with J gene TRBJ1-2; D possibly corresponds to TRBD1 (6 bases). In germline, CDR1 is SNHLY, CDR2 FYNNEI. This CDR3 comprises 14 residues. Trimming took 4 bases from V and 4 from J, leaving 13 bases between them. The CDR3 bases are TGTGCCAGCAGTGCGTCGGGGGGCCTCTATGGCTACACCTTC. Amino acid sequence: CASSASGGLYGYTF.

This clone was detected only a few times. The rearrangement uses TRBV18 and TRBJ2-1; TRBD1 might be the D (5 bases). Trimming stripped 3 bases from V and 8 bases from J, with 14 bases between. Germline loops: CDR1 KGHSH, CDR2 LQKENI. This CDR3 is 14 amino acids long. The CDR3 sequence: CASSPSVGVDEQFF. In nucleotides, the CDR3 is TGTGCCAGCTCACCGTCCGTAGGGGTCGATGAGCAGTTCTTC.

With respect to this clone: A read error may produce the germline difference seen at one junction end. The chain employs TRBV5-4 and TRBJ2-1; TRBD2 agrees at 9 bases. CDR1 and CDR2 from the germline V gene are SGHNT and YYREEE (reference sequence). The CDR3 covers 16 residues. This CDR3 reads CASSLLGRGGYYEQFF. DNA for the CDR3: TGTGCCAGCAGCCTTCTGGGGCGGGGGGGCTACTATGAGCAGTTCTTC. Together with reference TRBV5-4 and TRBJ2-1, the CDR3 gives the full variable domain: ETGVTQSPTHLIKTRGQQVTLRCSSQSGHNTVSWYQQALGQGPQFIFQYYREEENGRGNFPPRFSGLQFPNYSSELNVNALELDDSALYLCASSLLGRGGYYEQFFGPGTRLTVL.